The clone carrying this T cell receptor beta chain was picked up one time. The germline V gene has CDR1 SGHAT and CDR2 FQNNGV. Trimming cost V 4 bases and J 2 bases, with 13 bases left between them. The CDR3 has 15 residues. This sample is drawn from a study of T cell changes during pregnancy in multiple sclerosis. Assay: immunoSEQ multiplex PCR; the TCRdb copy retains only in-frame clones and omits some. Here the sample spans roughly 18,000 clones, approximately 84% being singletons. The chain recombines TRBV11-2 with TRBJ2-3; D gene unclear. The source is a female donor in good health, enrolled as a control in a pregnancy study. The starting material was CD8+ T cells from peripheral blood mononuclear cells, obtained in the second trimester of pregnancy. The CDR3 bases are TGTGCCAGCAGCTACGAATCGCCCTACACAGATACGCAGTATTTT. Amino acids: CASSYESPYTDTQYF.